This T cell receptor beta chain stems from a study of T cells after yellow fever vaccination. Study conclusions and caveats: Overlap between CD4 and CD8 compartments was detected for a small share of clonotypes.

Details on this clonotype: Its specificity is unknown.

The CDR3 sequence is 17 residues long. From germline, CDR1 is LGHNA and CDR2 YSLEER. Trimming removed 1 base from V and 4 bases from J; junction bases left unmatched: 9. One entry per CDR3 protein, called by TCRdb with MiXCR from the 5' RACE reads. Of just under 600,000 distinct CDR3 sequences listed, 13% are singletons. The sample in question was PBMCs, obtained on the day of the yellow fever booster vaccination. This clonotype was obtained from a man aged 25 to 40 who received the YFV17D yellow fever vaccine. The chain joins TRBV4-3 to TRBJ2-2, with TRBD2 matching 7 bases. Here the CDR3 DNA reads TGCGCCAGCAGCCAAGGGGGGGGAACAACAGTCACCGGGGAGCTGTTTTTT. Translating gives CASSQGGGTTVTGELFF.